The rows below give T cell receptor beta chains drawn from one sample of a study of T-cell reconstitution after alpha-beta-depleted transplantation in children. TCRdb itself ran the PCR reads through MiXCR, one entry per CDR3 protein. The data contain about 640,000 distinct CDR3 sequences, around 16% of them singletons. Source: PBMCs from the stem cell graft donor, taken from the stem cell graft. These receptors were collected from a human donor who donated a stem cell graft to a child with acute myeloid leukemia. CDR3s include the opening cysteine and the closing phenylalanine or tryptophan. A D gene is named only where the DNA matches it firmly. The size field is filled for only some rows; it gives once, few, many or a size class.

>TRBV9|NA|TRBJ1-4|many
TGTGCCAGCAGCGTGGGCACCTCAACTAATGAAAAACTGTTTTTT
CASSVGTSTNEKLFF
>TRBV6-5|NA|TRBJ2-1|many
TGTGCCAGCAGTTACTCGTTCGCTGGGGTTAATCGAGCGCAGTTCTTC
CASSYSFAGVNRAQFF
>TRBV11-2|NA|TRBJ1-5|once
TGTGCCAGCAGCTTGCCCCGCGATACAGGGACTAGTTATAGCAATCAGCCCCAGCATTTT
CASSLPRDTGTSYSNQPQHF
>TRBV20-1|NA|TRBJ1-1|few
TGCAGTGCCAGGAGACTGGACACTGAAGCTTTCTTT
CSARRLDTEAFF
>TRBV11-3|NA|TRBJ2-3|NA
TGTGCCAGCAGCTTAGGATCGACCCGACTCACAGATACGCAGTATTTT
CASSLGSTRLTDTQYF
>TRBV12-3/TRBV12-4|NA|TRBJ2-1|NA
TGTGCCAGCACCTTGGGGGGTTCAGTAAATGAGCAGTTCTTC
CASTLGGSVNEQFF
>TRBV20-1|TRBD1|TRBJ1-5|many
TGCAGTGCTAGAGGAAGGATCGACAGGGGCGAGGCTCAGCCCCAGCATTTT
CSARGRIDRGEAQPQHF
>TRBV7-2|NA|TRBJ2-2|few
TGTGCCAGCAGCCCGGGACACGCCACCGGGGAGCTGTTTTTT
CASSPGHATGELFF
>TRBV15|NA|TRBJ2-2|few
TGTGCCACCAGCAGAGACAGGTCCACCGACACCGGGGAGCTGTTTTTT
CATSRDRSTDTGELFF
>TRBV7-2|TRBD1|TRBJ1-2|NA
TGTGCCAGCAGCCTATACGGGACAGTTAACTATGGCTACACCTTC
CASSLYGTVNYGYTF
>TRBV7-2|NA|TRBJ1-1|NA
TGTGCCAGCAGCTTGCTCCTAGGTACTGAAGCTTTCTTT
CASSLLLGTEAFF
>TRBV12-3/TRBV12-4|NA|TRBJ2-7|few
TGTGCCAGCAGTTTAGGTAGGGTACCCCACGAGCAGTACTTC
CASSLGRVPHEQYF
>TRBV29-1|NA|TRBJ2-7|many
TGCAGCGTTGAGCCCGGGACCGGTGACTACGAGCAGTACTTC
CSVEPGTGDYEQYF
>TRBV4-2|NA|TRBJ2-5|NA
TGTGCCAGCAGCCAAGGGGGTTTTACCTGGAGCCAAGAGACCCAGTACTTC
CASSQGGFTWSQETQYF
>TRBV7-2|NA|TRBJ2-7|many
TGTGCCAGCAGCCCACTCCAGGGTAAAGACTACTACGAGCAGTACTTC
CASSPLQGKDYYEQYF
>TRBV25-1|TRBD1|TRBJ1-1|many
TGTGCCAGCAGTGAATGGGACAGGGTGACTGAAGCTTTCTTT
CASSEWDRVTEAFF
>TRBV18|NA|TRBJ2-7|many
TGTGCCAGCTCACCAAACGGACAGTCTGGCGGCGAGCAGTACTTC
CASSPNGQSGGEQYF
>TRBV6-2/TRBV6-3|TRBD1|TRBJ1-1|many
TGTGCCAGCAGTTACCTGGGGCAGGGGGCGAATGAAGCTTTCTTT
CASSYLGQGANEAFF
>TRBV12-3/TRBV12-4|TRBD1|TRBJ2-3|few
TGTGCCAGCAGTTTAGTGCAGGGGGCCACAGATACGCAGTATTTT
CASSLVQGATDTQYF
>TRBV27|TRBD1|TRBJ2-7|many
TGTGCCAGCAGTTTCAGGGACAGGGGCTACGAGCAGTACTTC
CASSFRDRGYEQYF
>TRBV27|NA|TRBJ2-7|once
TGTGCCAGCAGTCCCACAGGGACCTGGCAGTACTTC
CASSPTGTWQYF
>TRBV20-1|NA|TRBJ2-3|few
TGCAGTGCCCAGAAGTGGGAGCGGGCAGATACGCAGTATTTT
CSAQKWERADTQYF
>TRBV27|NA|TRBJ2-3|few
TGTGCCAGCAGTTTCCAAGGGGGATATAGCACAGATACGCAGTATTTT
CASSFQGGYSTDTQYF
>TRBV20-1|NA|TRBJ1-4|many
TGCAGTGCTAGGTGGCAGTATAATGAAAAACTGTTTTTT
CSARWQYNEKLFF
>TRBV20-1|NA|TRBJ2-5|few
TGCAGTGCCGAGCACCCGGGGTTGATGGGGGAGACCCAGTACTTC
CSAEHPGLMGETQYF
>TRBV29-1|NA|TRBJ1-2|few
TGCAGCGTTGAAGAACGACGAGGGGACTATGGCTACACCTTC
CSVEERRGDYGYTF
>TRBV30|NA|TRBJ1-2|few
TGTGCCTGGGCTAAGGGGACGGACTATGGCTACACCTTC
CAWAKGTDYGYTF
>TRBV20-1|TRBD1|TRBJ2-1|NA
TGCAGTGCTAGAGTCAATCCGGGACAGGGGGCGGGTAATGAGCAGTTCTTC
CSARVNPGQGAGNEQFF
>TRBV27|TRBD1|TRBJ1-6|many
TGTGCCAGCAGTGACAGGGCCAATTCACCCCTCCACTTT
CASSDRANSPLHF
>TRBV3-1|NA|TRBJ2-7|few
TGTGCCAGCAGCCAGTCGGTGCCAGGGGAGCAGTACTTC
CASSQSVPGEQYF
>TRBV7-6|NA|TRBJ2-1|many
TGTGCCAGCACGCCCGTCCGCCTCAGCTCCTACAATGAGCAGTTCTTC
CASTPVRLSSYNEQFF
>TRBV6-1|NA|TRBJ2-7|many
TGTGCCAGCACGTCTAGCTACGAGCAGTACTTC
CASTSSYEQYF
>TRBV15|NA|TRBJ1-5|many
TGTGCCACCAGTAATAGGAGGGGGGTCAATCAGCCCCAGCATTTT
CATSNRRGVNQPQHF
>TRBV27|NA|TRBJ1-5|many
TGTGCCAGCAGTTTCCAGGGCCGTCGACAGCCCCAGCATTTT
CASSFQGRRQPQHF
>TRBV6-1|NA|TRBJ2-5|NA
TGTGCCAGCAGTATAAGAGGGGCTGGAGAGACCCAGTACTTC
CASSIRGAGETQYF
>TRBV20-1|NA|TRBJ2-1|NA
TGCAGTGCTAGTTTCCAGACTAACAATGAGCAGTTCTTC
CSASFQTNNEQFF
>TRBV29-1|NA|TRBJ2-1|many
TGCAGCGCCGGTTGGGGTAGCAATGAGCAGTTCTTC
CSAGWGSNEQFF
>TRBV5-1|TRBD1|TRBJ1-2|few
TGCGCCAGCACCTCCGGGACAGGGGGGGTAGACTATGGCTACACCTTC
CASTSGTGGVDYGYTF
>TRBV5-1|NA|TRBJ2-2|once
TGCGCCAGCAGCTTGTCGGGGCTTAACGGGGAGCTGTTTTTT
CASSLSGLNGELFF
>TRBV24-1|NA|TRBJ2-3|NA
TGTGCCACCAGTGAAGGGCATAGGGATACGCAGTATTTT
CATSEGHRDTQYF
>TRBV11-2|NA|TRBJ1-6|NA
TGTGCCAGCAGCTTGGGACTCCAGGCCTATAATTCACCCCTCCACTTT
CASSLGLQAYNSPLHF
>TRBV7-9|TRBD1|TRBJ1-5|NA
TGTGCCAGCAGCTTGGACAGGGAGCGCAATCAGCCCCAGCATTTT
CASSLDRERNQPQHF
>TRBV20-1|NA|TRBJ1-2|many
TGCAGTGCTAGAGATCGTTCAGGGACAACTTTTGGGTACACCTTC
CSARDRSGTTFGYTF
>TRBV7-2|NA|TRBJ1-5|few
TGTGCCAGCAGCTTGCAGGGTAAGAATCAGCCCCAGCATTTT
CASSLQGKNQPQHF
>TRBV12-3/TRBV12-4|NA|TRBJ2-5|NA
TGTGCCAGCAGACCTTGGGACGGCCTCCAGGAGACCCAGTACTTC
CASRPWDGLQETQYF
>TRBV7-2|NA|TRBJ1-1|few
TGTGCCAGCAGCTATCAGGGAGGCACTGAAGCTTTCTTT
CASSYQGGTEAFF
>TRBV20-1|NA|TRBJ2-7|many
TGCAGTGCTCCGTTCGACGGGGACGGCGAGCAGTACTTC
CSAPFDGDGEQYF